These T cell receptor beta chains were read from a single sample in a study of cytomegalovirus exposure and HLA in healthy donors. Assay: immunoSEQ multiplex PCR; the TCRdb copy retains only in-frame clones and omits some. Of some 150,000 clones listed, around 84% are singletons. Sequencing was performed on PBMCs. These receptor sequences come from a human donor in good health. CDR3s include the opening cysteine and the closing phenylalanine or tryptophan. Fields, in order: V gene, clone size, D gene, J gene, CDR3 length, CDR3 DNA, CDR3 protein. The D gene is left open where the match is weak. A row's size may be missing; if present it is once, few, many or a size class.

V: TRBV18
size: NA
D: NA
J: TRBJ1-2
length: 12
DNA: TGTGCCAGCTCACCTGCGGGGCATGGCTACACCTTC
CDR3: CASSPAGHGYTF

V: TRBV2
size: NA
D: NA
J: TRBJ2-7
length: 12
DNA: TGTGCCAGCAGAAAAGGGACTTACGAGCAGTACTTC
CDR3: CASRKGTYEQYF

V: TRBV19
size: few
D: NA
J: TRBJ1-5
length: 12
DNA: TGTGCCAGTAGTGAACAGGGACAGCCCCAGCATTTT
CDR3: CASSEQGQPQHF

V: TRBV5-1
size: NA
D: TRBD1
J: TRBJ1-4
length: 15
DNA: TGCGCCAGCAGCTTGAGTGGGGACAGGGGTGAAAAACTGTTTTTT
CDR3: CASSLSGDRGEKLFF

V: TRBV27
size: NA
D: TRBD2
J: TRBJ2-3
length: 15
DNA: TGTGCCAGCAGTCCCGGGACTACCGGCACAGATACGCAGTATTTT
CDR3: CASSPGTTGTDTQYF

V: TRBV5-1
size: NA
D: TRBD1
J: TRBJ1-4
length: 18
DNA: TGCGCCAGCAGCTTAAGGACAGGGGGCGGAGGAACTAATGAAAAACTGTTTTTT
CDR3: CASSLRTGGGGTNEKLFF

V: TRBV25-1
size: NA
D: NA
J: TRBJ2-1
length: 18
DNA: TGTGCCAGCAGTGAATGGCTGTCGGGGGAGAGGGCCTACAATGAGCAGTTCTTC
CDR3: CASSEWLSGERAYNEQFF

V: TRBV4-3
size: NA
D: NA
J: TRBJ2-7
length: 15
DNA: TGCGCCAGCAGCCAAGAGACCGGGGGTTCCTACGAGCAGTACTTC
CDR3: CASSQETGGSYEQYF

V: TRBV6-1
size: NA
D: TRBD1
J: TRBJ2-7
length: 14
DNA: TGTGCCAGCAATTGGACAGGGGTACTCTACGAGCAGTACTTC
CDR3: CASNWTGVLYEQYF

V: TRBV6-5
size: NA
D: NA
J: TRBJ1-1
length: 13
DNA: TGTGCCAGCAGTTACCAATTGAACACTGAAGCTTTCTTT
CDR3: CASSYQLNTEAFF

V: TRBV2
size: NA
D: TRBD1
J: TRBJ1-1
length: 16
DNA: TGTGCCAGCGTACGCCGGGACAGGGGTCAGGGGACTGAAGCTTTCTTT
CDR3: CASVRRDRGQGTEAFF

V: TRBV5-1
size: once
D: TRBD2
J: TRBJ2-7
length: 14
DNA: TGCGCCAGCAGCTTGGAACGCGGGAGCTACGAGCAGTACTTC
CDR3: CASSLERGSYEQYF

V: TRBV5-6
size: NA
D: TRBD1
J: TRBJ1-2
length: 14
DNA: TGTGCCAGCAGCTCCTCACAGGGGGCTGGAGGCTACACCTTC
CDR3: CASSSSQGAGGYTF

V: TRBV6-5
size: NA
D: NA
J: TRBJ2-3
length: 14
DNA: TGTGCCAGCCGTCGGACAGCGGCAGAGGATACGCAGTATTTT
CDR3: CASRRTAAEDTQYF

V: TRBV5-1
size: NA
D: NA
J: TRBJ2-3
length: 14
DNA: TGCGCCAGCATTAGGGACTTGGGAACAGATACGCAGTATTTT
CDR3: CASIRDLGTDTQYF

V: TRBV6-1
size: NA
D: NA
J: TRBJ1-4
length: 13
DNA: TGTGCCAGCAGTGAGCAGGGTGGGGAAAAACTGTTTTTT
CDR3: CASSEQGGEKLFF

V: TRBV4-3
size: NA
D: NA
J: TRBJ2-7
length: 15
DNA: TGCGCCAGCAGCCAGGGTCGAACCGGGACCTACGAGCAGTACTTC
CDR3: CASSQGRTGTYEQYF

V: TRBV7-9
size: NA
D: TRBD1
J: TRBJ1-1
length: 15
DNA: TGTGCCAGCAGCTTTGGTGACAGGGGGAACACTGAAGCTTTCTTT
CDR3: CASSFGDRGNTEAFF